The clone carrying this T cell receptor (beta chain) was picked up one time. Its antigen remains unidentified. Negative isolation yielded CD4+ and CD8+ T cells, and FACS enriched TEMRA cells. The data were obtained in a study of CD8 T cells in Susac syndrome. Random hexamers were used to reverse transcribe an amount of roughly 0.45 to 1 ug RNA. Using its own MiXCR run on the immunoSEQ multiplex PCR reads, TCRdb lists one record per CDR3 protein. Of some 140,000 distinct CDR3 sequences listed, approximately 79% were seen once; the top ten hold 0.45% to 0.65%. Study observations and caveats: The study recognized that its TCR sequencing and HLA analysis covered a relatively small number of individuals.

This CDR3 comprises 12 residues. Looked up from germline, CDR1 is GTSNPN and CDR2 is SVGIG (reference sequence). Trimming stripped 4 bases from V and 8 bases from J, with 9 bases between. The chain combines TRBV30 with TRBJ1-6; D ambiguous. The receptor's source is a human donor with multiple sclerosis. The sequenced material came from CD8+ T cells from PBMCs. CDR3: CAWMARYSPLHF. CDR3 bases: TGTGCCTGGATGGCTCGTTATTCACCCCTCCACTTT.